What follows are 28 T cell receptor beta chains derived from one specimen sequenced in a study of CD8+ T cells in alopecia areata. Following extraction, RNA underwent reverse transcription to cDNA, which served as the sequencing template. The method was immunoSEQ multiplex PCR; TCRdb's version includes in-frame clones alone and lacks a portion of them. This sample has roughly 97,000 clones, with roughly two fifths found just once. The sample consisted of CD4+ T cells sorted from blood. Every receptor here comes from a human donor with alopecia areata.

This clone was seen more than once but under ten times. The rearrangement joins TRBV29-1 to TRBJ2-1; 7 nucleotides agree with TRBD2. CDR3 length: 15 residues. With 2 bases clipped from V and 4 bases from J, the junction kept 8 bases outside the gene matches. Germline V lookup: CDR1 SQVTM, CDR2 ANQGSEA. In nucleotides, the CDR3 is TGCAGCGTTGAATACGGCGGGAGTAGGTACAATGAGCAGTTCTTC. Translated, it gives CSVEYGGSRYNEQFF.

The chain links TRBV29-1 to TRBJ1-4, with TRBD1 as a possible D gene (5 bases). V dropped 6 bases and J dropped 7 bases, with 12 bases sitting between them. From germline, CDR1 is SQVTM and CDR2 ANQGSEA. This CDR3 contains 12 residues. The CDR3 is CSVRDSVEKLFF. In DNA form, the CDR3 reads TGCAGCGTACGCGACAGTGTTGAAAAACTGTTTTTT. Based on the CDR3 plus reference TRBV29-1 and TRBJ1-4, the full variable domain is SAVISQKPSRDICQRGTSLTIQCQVDSQVTMMFWYRQQPGQSLTLIATANQGSEATYESGFVIDKFPISRPNLTFSTLTVSNMSPEDSSIYLCSVRDSVEKLFFGSGTQLSVL.

V and J are TRBV10-3 and TRBJ2-1; D not resolved. Per germline, CDR1 ENHRY and CDR2 SYGVKD. Trimming removed 4 bases at V and 9 bases at J, with 7 bases between. The CDR3 is 11 residues long. The CDR3 DNA follows: TGTGCCATCAGTGCTGGCCTTGAGCAGTTCTTC. Translated, it gives CAISAGLEQFF.

The table lists this clone with a few counts. The rearrangement joins TRBV9 to TRBJ1-6; a possible D gene is TRBD1 (5 bases). The V gene lost 3 bases and the J gene lost 1 base, with 11 bases spanning the gap. Germline V lookup: CDR1 SGDLS, CDR2 YYNGEE. The CDR3 length is 16 residues. The CDR3 DNA is TGTGCCAGCAGCGCATTGGGGGTGTCCTATAATTCACCCCTCCACTTT. Amino acid sequence: CASSALGVSYNSPLHF.

The chain is built from TRBV15 and TRBJ2-7, with D possibly being TRBD1 or TRBD2 (6 bases each). The CDR3 sequence is 14 residues long. Germline loops: CDR1 LNHNV, CDR2 YYDKDF (reference sequence). The V and J ends lost 0 bases and 4 bases respectively, with 10 bases between them. CDR3 DNA sequence: TGTGCCACCAGCAGAGAGAAGGGGGGTTACGAGCAGTACTTC. As protein: CATSREKGGYEQYF.

The genes are TRBV5-1 and TRBJ2-1; unclear D gene. The CDR3 consists of 15 residues. Looked up from germline, CDR1 is SGHRS and CDR2 is YFSETQ. The V and J ends lost 0 bases and 0 bases respectively, with 7 bases between them. The CDR3 loop reads CASSLVTSSYNEQFF. As DNA, the CDR3 is TGCGCCAGCAGCTTGGTGACAAGCTCCTACAATGAGCAGTTCTTC. Combining the CDR3 with reference TRBV5-1 and TRBJ2-1 gives the whole variable domain KAGVTQTPRYLIKTRGQQVTLSCSPISGHRSVSWYQQTPGQGLQFLFEYFSETQRNKGNFPGRFSGRQFSNSRSEMNVSTLELGDSALYLCASSLVTSSYNEQFFGPGTRLTVL.

This clone was picked up a small number of times. The CDR3 here is CASRNTGYGYTF. CDR3 bases: TGTGCCAGTAGAAATACAGGTTATGGCTACACCTTC. V usage is TRBV19 and J usage is TRBJ1-2; tentative D call: TRBD1 (5 bases). Trimming shortened V by 6 bases and J by 5 bases, and 10 bases separated the two germline ends. Germline V gives CDR1 LNHDA, CDR2 SQIVND (reference sequence). This CDR3 is built from 12 residues.

CDR3 loop: CASSLLENTEAFF. Written as DNA, the CDR3 is TGCGCCAGCAGCTTGCTGGAGAACACTGAAGCTTTCTTT. The J gene is TRBJ1-1, the V gene TRBV5-1; D gene unclear. The V gene lost 1 base and the J gene lost 1 base, with 5 bases spanning the gap. Looked up from germline, CDR1 is SGHRS and CDR2 is YFSETQ. There are 13 residues in the CDR3.

This clone was counted a few times. The chain uses TRBV7-3 and TRBJ2-1; D possibly corresponds to TRBD1 (6 bases). Trimming removed 5 bases from V and 8 bases from J, with 16 bases in between. The CDR3 totals 14 residues. CDR1 is SGHTA and CDR2 is FQGTGA in the germline V gene. CDR3 in DNA: TGTGCCAGCAGCCCTGGGGGCAGGGTCGATGAGCAGTTCTTC. Amino acids: CASSPGGRVDEQFF. Based on the CDR3 plus reference TRBV7-3 and TRBJ2-1, the full variable domain is GAGVSQTPSNKVTEKGKYVELRCDPISGHTALYWYRQSLGQGPEFLIYFQGTGAADDSGLPNDRFFAVRPEGSVSTLKIQRTERGDSAVYLCASSPGGRVDEQFFGPGTRLTVL.

This clone has just a few counts. The chain carries TRBV5-4 and TRBJ2-3; D ambiguous. The germline V and J ends were trimmed by 4 bases and 2 bases, with 8 bases remaining between them. The CDR3 length is 13 residues. Germline V lookup: CDR1 SGHNT, CDR2 YYREEE (reference sequence). CDR3 protein: CASSPRNTDTQYF. The CDR3 region has the DNA TGTGCCAGCAGCCCGCGAAACACAGATACGCAGTATTTT.

V usage is TRBV7-9 and J usage is TRBJ2-3, with D unclear. This CDR3 comprises 14 residues. Germline CDR1 is SEHNR and CDR2 is FQNEAQ (reference sequence). V shed 4 bases and J shed 3 bases, with 11 bases lying between them. This chain's CDR3 is CASSSRGETDTQYF. DNA of the CDR3: TGTGCCAGCAGCTCTAGAGGTGAGACAGATACGCAGTATTTT.

This clone was observed a few times. This chain links TRBV5-1 with TRBJ2-7; D gene uncertain. Germline CDR1 SGHRS, CDR2 YFSETQ. This CDR3 is built from 11 residues. Trimming stripped 8 bases from V and 4 bases from J, with 10 bases between. The CDR3, as DNA: TGCGCCAGAGGACCCGAGTACGAGCAGTACTTC. Its translation: CARGPEYEQYF.

The chain uses TRBV9 and TRBJ2-3, with TRBD2 as a possible D gene (5 bases). The CDR3 is 14 amino acids. From germline, CDR1 is SGDLS and CDR2 YYNGEE. Trimming left V 1 base short and J 2 bases short, with 8 bases between. The CDR3 region has the DNA TGTGCCAGCAGCGTACCCGGGGACACAGATACGCAGTATTTT. Protein sequence: CASSVPGDTDTQYF.

The chain uses TRBV14 and TRBJ2-4; D perhaps matches TRBD2 (6 bases). Trimming pared 4 bases from V and 5 bases from J, leaving 15 bases between. Germline loops: CDR1 SGHDN, CDR2 FVKESK. The CDR3 is 15 amino acids. CDR3 sequence reads: CASSPWAGSENIQYF. CDR3 sequence (DNA): TGTGCCAGCAGCCCCTGGGCGGGGTCTGAAAACATTCAGTACTTC.

This chain connects TRBV5-1 to TRBJ2-1; tentatively, D is TRBD1 (5 bases). Between the trimmed V and J ends, which lost 4 bases and 0 bases, there was a span of 14 bases. The CDR3 spans 16 residues. Per the germline V gene, CDR1 is SGHRS and CDR2 is YFSETQ. CDR3 amino acids: CASSNGHTSSYNEQFF. The CDR3 DNA reads TGCGCCAGCAGCAACGGACACACGAGCTCCTACAATGAGCAGTTCTTC. Complete variable domain (other parts from reference TRBV5-1 and TRBJ2-1): KAGVTQTPRYLIKTRGQQVTLSCSPISGHRSVSWYQQTPGQGLQFLFEYFSETQRNKGNFPGRFSGRQFSNSRSEMNVSTLELGDSALYLCASSNGHTSSYNEQFFGPGTRLTVL.

The chain combines TRBV29-1 with TRBJ1-2; tentative D call: TRBD1 (6 bases). The CDR3 contains 11 residues. Trimming removed 3 bases from V and 4 bases from J, with 6 bases in between. Germline values: CDR1 SQVTM, CDR2 ANQGSEA. CDR3 residues: CSVDRGYGYTF. The CDR3 DNA is TGCAGCGTTGACAGGGGCTATGGCTACACCTTC.

This clone came up a few times. The chain employs TRBV28 and TRBJ2-3; D is uncertain. Trimming shortened V by 7 bases and J by 2 bases, and 10 bases separated the two germline ends. CDR3 length: 13 amino acids. The germline CDR1 and CDR2 sequences are MDHEN and SYDVKM. The CDR3 DNA is TGTGCCAGCATTGCGATCAACACAGATACGCAGTATTTT. Residues: CASIAINTDTQYF.

The V call is TRBV7-9, the J call TRBJ2-3; no clear D gene. In germline, CDR1 is SEHNR, CDR2 FQNEAQ (reference sequence). The germline V and J ends were trimmed by 5 bases and 4 bases, with 19 bases remaining between them. This CDR3 spans 16 amino acids. This chain's CDR3 is CASSEGPSVSADTQYF. CDR3 DNA: TGTGCCAGCAGCGAAGGGCCCAGTGTGTCGGCAGATACGCAGTATTTT. The entire variable domain, with the rest obtained from reference TRBV7-9 and TRBJ2-3, is as follows: DTGVSQNPRHKITKRGQNVTFRCDPISEHNRLYWYRQTLGQGPEFLTYFQNEAQLEKSRLLSDRFSAERPKGSFSTLEIQRTEQGDSAMYLCASSEGPSVSADTQYFGPGTRLTVL.

In its sample, this clone was seen a few times. The chain is built from TRBV28 and TRBJ1-1; no definite D call. The V end lost 7 bases, the J end lost 1 base, and 10 bases lay between the germline ends. The CDR3 contains 13 residues. From germline, CDR1 is MDHEN and CDR2 SYDVKM. The CDR3 loop is CASTLGWNTEAFF. CDR3 in DNA: TGTGCCAGCACCCTCGGGTGGAACACTGAAGCTTTCTTT.

The CDR3 nucleotides read TGTGCCAGCAGCTTAGATTCAGGCTTTAACTATGGCTACACCTTC. Protein product: CASSLDSGFNYGYTF. This chain joins TRBV7-2 and TRBJ1-2; D uncertain. V lost 1 base, J lost 1 base, and 10 bases lay in between. The CDR3 totals 15 residues. The V gene's germline CDR1 is SGHTA and CDR2 FQGNSA.

This clone has more than one count but fewer than ten. The chain recombines TRBV12-5 with TRBJ2-3; D gene uncertain. Deletions cut 4 bases from V and 4 bases from J, with 9 bases between. The CDR3 covers 13 residues. The V gene's germline CDR1 is LGHNT and CDR2 FRNRAP. CDR3 amino acids: CASGSETPDTQYF. CDR3 DNA sequence: TGTGCTAGTGGTTCCGAGACGCCAGATACGCAGTATTTT.

The V call is TRBV5-1, the J call TRBJ2-3, with a weak D call TRBD2 (6 bases). Trimming removed 4 bases at V and 6 bases at J, with 18 bases between. The CDR3 is 15 amino acids. The germline V gene encodes CDR1 SGHRS and CDR2 YFSETQ. CDR3 amino acids: CASSLLRLEYDTQYF. In DNA form, the CDR3 reads TGCGCCAGCAGCCTCCTGAGACTAGAGTACGATACGCAGTATTTT.

This clone has more than one count but fewer than ten. This rearrangement joins TRBV29-1 to TRBJ2-5; 15 bases line up with TRBD2. Germline values: CDR1 SQVTM, CDR2 ANQGSEA. The ends lost 3 bases at V and 14 bases at J; junction bases unmatched: 7. CDR3 length: 13 amino acids. The CDR3 sequence: CSVEKGLAGGAYF. CDR3 nucleotides: TGCAGCGTTGAGAAGGGACTAGCGGGAGGAGCCTACTTC.

The chain is built from TRBV6-5 and TRBJ1-2; 9 bases agree with TRBD1. In germline, CDR1 is MNHEY, CDR2 SVGAGI. The CDR3 sequence is 15 residues long. The V gene end was trimmed by 6 bases and the J gene end by 0 bases; junction bases not matched to a gene: 5. The CDR3 region has the DNA TGTGCCAGCAGGGGGGGACAGGGACCTAACTATGGCTACACCTTC. Translating gives CASRGGQGPNYGYTF.

Only a few counts were recorded for this clone. The chain has TRBV29-1 and TRBJ2-7; TRBD1 is a possible D gene (6 bases). The V end was cut by 5 bases, the J end by 7 bases, with 21 bases between. This CDR3 comprises 14 residues. The V gene's germline CDR1 is SQVTM and CDR2 ANQGSEA. The CDR3 nucleotides read TGCAGCGTTTCCGGGACACCTTGGACTGGGGAGCAGTACTTC. As protein: CSVSGTPWTGEQYF.

This chain uses TRBV27 with TRBJ2-1; D remains unclear. CDR1 MNHEY and CDR2 SMNVEV come from the germline V gene (reference sequence). This CDR3 is 14 amino acids long. V was pared by 5 bases and J by 5 bases, with 13 bases between. CDR3 DNA sequence: TGTGCCAGCAGTCAGTTAGGGAAAAACAATGAGCAGTTCTTC. Amino acid sequence: CASSQLGKNNEQFF.

This sequence joins TRBV4-3 and TRBJ1-6; D call uncertain. This CDR3 region has 16 residues. Deletions cut 0 bases from V and 17 bases from J, with 23 bases between. Germline V gene data show CDR1 as LGHNA and CDR2 as YSLEER. The CDR3 loop reads CASSQDRLAKQLSVHF. CDR3 DNA sequence: TGCGCCAGCAGCCAAGATCGTCTGGCCAAGCAGCTTAGCGTCCACTTT.

This clone was observed a handful of times. CDR3 bases: TGTGCCAGCTCACCACCGCAGCGCACTGAAGCTTTCTTT. Protein: CASSPPQRTEAFF. The chain links TRBV18 to TRBJ1-1; D is unclear. Germline V lookup: CDR1 KGHSH, CDR2 LQKENI. This CDR3 is built from 13 residues. Trimming took off 0 bases at V and 4 bases at J, with 6 bases between the two ends.